Described below is a single T cell receptor beta chain sequence and its context. This sample was included in a study of cytomegalovirus exposure and HLA in healthy donors. Germline V gives CDR1 SGHRS, CDR2 YFSETQ. The V gene lost 0 bases and the J gene lost 2 bases, with 9 bases spanning the gap. This CDR3 contains 14 residues. Method: immunoSEQ multiplex PCR; TCRdb's copy keeps in-frame clones and lacks some. Counted here are 300,000 or so clones, approximately 86% occurring once; the ten biggest clones make up over 0.9%. The sequence was collected from a man aged 25-45 years in good health and CMV-seronegative. This chain joins TRBV5-1 and TRBJ2-7; D is uncertain. Sequenced sample: PBMCs. The CDR3 nucleotides read TGCGCCAGCAGCTTGGGTCACGGTGCCTACGAGCAGTACTTC. This codes for CASSLGHGAYEQYF.